This note documents a single T cell receptor (beta chain) sequence. This sample stems from a study of T-cell reconstitution after alpha-beta-depleted transplantation in children. The V end was cut by 1 base, the J end by 5 bases, with 8 bases between. The CDR3 totals 13 residues. Germline V gene data show CDR1 as LGHDT and CDR2 as YNNKEL (reference sequence). The TCRbeta library incorporated unique molecular identifiers. From the PCR reads, TCRdb called clonotypes with MiXCR, one entry per CDR3 protein. The sample lists about 640,000 distinct CDR3 sequences, roughly 17% occurring once. This sequence was found in a human donor who donated a stem cell graft to a child with acute myeloid leukemia. The sample here was PBMCs from the stem cell graft donor, taken from the stem cell graft. The chain is built from TRBV3-1 and TRBJ1-1; tentatively, D is TRBD1 (5 bases). CDR3 amino acids: CASSQGDWTEAFF. For the CDR3, the DNA is TGTGCCAGCAGCCAAGGGGACTGGACTGAAGCTTTCTTT.